This entry describes one TCR beta chain. Its antigen is not yet known. No much larger clone is present one base from it, and per-base qualities are unavailable. The data are from a study of identical twins (dated by TCRdb to the mid-2010s). General notes on the study: To test whether fetal clonotypes persist, the study used deep sequencing on TCR alpha and beta repertoires from monozygotic twins, unrelated adults of various ages, and cord blood. To rule out contamination, replicate twin experiments were performed at different times with different library preparation protocols.

The library was prepared using 5' RACE. Sequencing took place on an Illumina HiSeq 2000. A universal primer binding site was added through template switching, and the final cDNA carried a unique molecular identifier so that TCR cDNA molecules could be counted accurately. Specific primers in the conserved constant-segment region were used to synthesize first-strand cDNA for TCR alpha and beta chains. To control for contamination, every cDNA library carried two barcodes: a SMART-Mk sample barcode plus Illumina barcodes. Two successive PCR steps introduced TruSeq adapter sequences along with Illumina sample barcodes. TCR alpha and beta cDNA libraries were sequenced on the Illumina HiSeq platform with custom primers. The authors' analysis ran thus. MiGEC processed the raw reads to extract unique molecular identifiers, while MiXCR was used to determine the CDR3 positions. Recombination models were inferred per individual with the repgenHMM and IGoR tools using an EM algorithm. Shared clonotypes were analyzed with the tcR package in R, and sharing was normalized by the product of cloneset sizes. To study raw recombination free of thymic and clonal selection effects, out-of-frame nonproductive sequences were analyzed. Using fastp at Q25 and MiXCR, TCRdb reprocessed the public reads and kept productive beta chains. All rows with the same CDR3 protein become a single entry with the most common DNA and genes. In this record, the V and J calls reflect TCRdb's handling and not the investigators' own analysis. The sample includes some 1,700,000 distinct CDR3 sequences, with under 35% observed a single time. Of the sample, less than 0.35% is held by the ten largest clones.

Cut back by 5 bases and 2 bases, the V and J ends lie 16 bases apart. The germline V gene supplies CDR1 LGHNA and CDR2 YNFKEQ. The CDR3 measures 15 amino acids from cysteine to phenylalanine. Of the read, only the CDR3 DNA is kept; its 45 bases are in frame from base 1. Every donor was a healthy Caucasian. The paper as a whole reports these results and caveats: Fewer insertions were carried by abundant cord blood beta clonotypes; a weaker similar trend was observed in young adult naive repertoires, while no such trend was observed in memory repertoires. Because the same donors could not be followed over many years, the conclusions relied on cross-sectional statistical analysis. Recombination models systematically underestimated out-of-frame TCR alpha sharing in monozygotic twins but agreed with sharing between unrelated individuals. Zero-insertion analyses could be partly confounded by invariant T cells such as MAIT and iNKT, although diverse VJ usage argued against such confounding for most clonotypes. Out-of-frame TCR alpha sequences shared between twins showed an excess of low generation-probability sequences compared with coincidental sharing between unrelated individuals. A weaker excess of twin sharing was found in beta out-of-frame sequences because the signal-to-noise ratio was lowered by fewer shared sequences.

The TCR sequence derives from a newborn girl in good health. The sequenced sample was cord blood. Rearrangement joined TRBV4-2 to TRBJ2-7; the D gene is perhaps TRBD1, from 6 matching bases. The nucleotides read TGTGCCAGCAGCGAGGACAGCTTAGGGCCCTACGAGCAGTACTTC. Translated, it gives CASSEDSLGPYEQYF.